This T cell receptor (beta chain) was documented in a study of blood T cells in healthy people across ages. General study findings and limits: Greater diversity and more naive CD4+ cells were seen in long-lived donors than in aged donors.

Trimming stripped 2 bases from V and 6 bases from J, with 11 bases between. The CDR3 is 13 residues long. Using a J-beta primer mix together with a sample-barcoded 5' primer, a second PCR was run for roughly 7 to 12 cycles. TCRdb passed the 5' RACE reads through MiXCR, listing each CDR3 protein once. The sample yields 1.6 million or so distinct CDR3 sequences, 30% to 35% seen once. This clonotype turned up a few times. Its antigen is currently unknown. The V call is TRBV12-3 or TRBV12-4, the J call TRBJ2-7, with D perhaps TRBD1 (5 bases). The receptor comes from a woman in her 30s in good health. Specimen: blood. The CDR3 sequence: CASSLLGVPEQYF. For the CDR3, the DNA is TGTGCCAGCAGTTTACTAGGGGTTCCCGAGCAGTACTTC.